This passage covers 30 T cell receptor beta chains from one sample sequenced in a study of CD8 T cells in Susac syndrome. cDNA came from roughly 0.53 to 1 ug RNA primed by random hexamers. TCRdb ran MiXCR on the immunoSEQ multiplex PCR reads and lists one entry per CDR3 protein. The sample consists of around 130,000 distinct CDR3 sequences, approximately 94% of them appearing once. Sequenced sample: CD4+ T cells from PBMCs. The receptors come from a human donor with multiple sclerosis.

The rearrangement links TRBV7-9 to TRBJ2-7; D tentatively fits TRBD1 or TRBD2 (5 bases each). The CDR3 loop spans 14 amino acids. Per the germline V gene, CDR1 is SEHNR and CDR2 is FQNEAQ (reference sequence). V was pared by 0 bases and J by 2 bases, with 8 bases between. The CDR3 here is CASSLARGPYEQYF. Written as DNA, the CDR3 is TGTGCCAGCAGCTTAGCTAGGGGACCCTACGAGCAGTACTTC.

For the CDR3, the DNA is TGCAGCGTTCAAGGTGGTCTTAATGAAAAACTGTTTTTT. Amino acid sequence: CSVQGGLNEKLFF. The chain links TRBV29-1 to TRBJ1-4, with D hard to call. The V and J ends lost 5 bases and 4 bases respectively, with 11 bases between them. Germline CDR1 SQVTM, CDR2 ANQGSEA. The CDR3 covers 13 residues.

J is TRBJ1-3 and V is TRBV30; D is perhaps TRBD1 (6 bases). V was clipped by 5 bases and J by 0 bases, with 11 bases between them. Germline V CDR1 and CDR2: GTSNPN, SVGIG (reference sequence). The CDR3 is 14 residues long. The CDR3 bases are TGTGCCTGGCAGGACAGCGACTCTGGAAACACCATATATTTT. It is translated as CAWQDSDSGNTIYF.

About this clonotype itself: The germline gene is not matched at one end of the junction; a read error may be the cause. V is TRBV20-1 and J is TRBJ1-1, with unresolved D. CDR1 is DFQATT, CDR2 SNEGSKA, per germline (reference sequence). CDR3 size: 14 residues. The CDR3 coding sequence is TGCAGTGCTAGATCTACCGAAGGGAACGCTGAAGCTTTCTTT. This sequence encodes CSARSTEGNAEAFF.

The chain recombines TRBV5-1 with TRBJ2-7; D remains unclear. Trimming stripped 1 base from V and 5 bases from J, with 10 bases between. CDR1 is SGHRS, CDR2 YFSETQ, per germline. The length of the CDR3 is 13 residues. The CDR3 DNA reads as TGCGCCAGCAGCTTGAACTTCGTAGACGAGCAGTACTTC. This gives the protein CASSLNFVDEQYF.

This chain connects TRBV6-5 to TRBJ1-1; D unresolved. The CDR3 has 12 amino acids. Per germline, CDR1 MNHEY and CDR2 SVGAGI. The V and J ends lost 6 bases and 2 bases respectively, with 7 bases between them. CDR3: CASRDPNTEAFF. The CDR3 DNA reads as TGTGCCAGCAGAGACCCAAACACTGAAGCTTTCTTT.

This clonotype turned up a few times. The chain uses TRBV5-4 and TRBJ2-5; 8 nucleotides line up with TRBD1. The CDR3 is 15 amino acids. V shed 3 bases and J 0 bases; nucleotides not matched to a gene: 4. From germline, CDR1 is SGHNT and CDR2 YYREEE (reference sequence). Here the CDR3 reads CASSSWTGNQETQYF. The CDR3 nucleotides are TGTGCCAGCAGCTCATGGACAGGGAACCAAGAGACCCAGTACTTC.

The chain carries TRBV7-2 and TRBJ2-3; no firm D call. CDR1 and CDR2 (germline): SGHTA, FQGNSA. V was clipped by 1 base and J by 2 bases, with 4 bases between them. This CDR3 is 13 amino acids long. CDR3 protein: CASSLVDTDTQYF. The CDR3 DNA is TGTGCCAGCAGCTTAGTTGACACAGATACGCAGTATTTT.

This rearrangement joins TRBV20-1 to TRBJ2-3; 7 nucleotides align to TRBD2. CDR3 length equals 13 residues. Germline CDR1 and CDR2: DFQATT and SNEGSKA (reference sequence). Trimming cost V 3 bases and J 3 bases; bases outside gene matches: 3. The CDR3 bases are TGCAGTGCTAGTGCGGGAGTAACAGATACGCAGTATTTT. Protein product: CSASAGVTDTQYF.

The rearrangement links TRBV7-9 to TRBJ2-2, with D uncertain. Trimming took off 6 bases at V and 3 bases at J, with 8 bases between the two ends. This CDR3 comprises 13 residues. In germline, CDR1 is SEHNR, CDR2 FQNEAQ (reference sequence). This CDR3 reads CASRQLDTGELFF. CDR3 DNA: TGTGCCAGCAGACAACTTGACACCGGGGAGCTGTTTTTT.

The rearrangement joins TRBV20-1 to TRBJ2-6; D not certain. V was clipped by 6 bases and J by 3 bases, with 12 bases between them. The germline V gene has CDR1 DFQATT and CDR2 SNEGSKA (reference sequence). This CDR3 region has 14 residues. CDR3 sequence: CSAMIRVGANVLTF. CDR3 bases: TGCAGTGCCATGATAAGGGTTGGGGCCAACGTCCTGACTTTC.

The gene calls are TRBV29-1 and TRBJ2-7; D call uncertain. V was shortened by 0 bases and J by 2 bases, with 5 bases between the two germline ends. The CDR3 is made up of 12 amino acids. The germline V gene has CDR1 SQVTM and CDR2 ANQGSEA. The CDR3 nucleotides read TGCAGCGTTGAAGACAGACCCTACGAGCAGTACTTC. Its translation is CSVEDRPYEQYF.

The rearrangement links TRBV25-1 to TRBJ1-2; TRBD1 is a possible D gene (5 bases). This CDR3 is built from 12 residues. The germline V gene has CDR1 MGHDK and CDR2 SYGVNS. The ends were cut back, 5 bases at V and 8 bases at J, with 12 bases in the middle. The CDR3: CASSSQVSGYTF. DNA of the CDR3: TGTGCCAGCAGTTCACAGGTCTCCGGCTACACCTTC.

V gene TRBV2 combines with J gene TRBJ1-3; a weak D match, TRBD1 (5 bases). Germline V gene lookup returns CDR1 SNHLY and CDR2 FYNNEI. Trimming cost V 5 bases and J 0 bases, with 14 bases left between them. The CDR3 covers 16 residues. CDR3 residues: CASSKTASNSGNTIYF. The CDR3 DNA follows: TGTGCCAGCAGTAAGACAGCCTCAAACTCTGGAAACACCATATATTTT.

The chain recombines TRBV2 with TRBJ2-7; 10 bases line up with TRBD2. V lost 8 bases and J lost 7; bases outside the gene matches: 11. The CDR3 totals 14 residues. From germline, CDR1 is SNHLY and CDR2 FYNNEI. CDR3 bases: TGTGCCAGCCGGGGGGCTAGCGGGAGTTTAGAGCAGTACTTC. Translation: CASRGASGSLEQYF.

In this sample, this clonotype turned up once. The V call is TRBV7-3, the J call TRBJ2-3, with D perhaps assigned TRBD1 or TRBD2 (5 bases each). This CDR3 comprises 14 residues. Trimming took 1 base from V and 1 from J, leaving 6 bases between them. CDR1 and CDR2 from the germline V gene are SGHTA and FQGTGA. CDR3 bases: TGTGCCAGCAGCTTAATGGGGGGCACAGATACGCAGTATTTT. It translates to CASSLMGGTDTQYF.

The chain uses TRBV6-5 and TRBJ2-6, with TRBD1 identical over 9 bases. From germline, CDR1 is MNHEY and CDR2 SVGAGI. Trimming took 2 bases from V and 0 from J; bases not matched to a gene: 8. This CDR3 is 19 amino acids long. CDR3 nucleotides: TGTGCCAGCAGTTACACCCCGGGACAGGGATACTCTGGGGCCAACGTCCTGACTTTC. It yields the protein CASSYTPGQGYSGANVLTF.

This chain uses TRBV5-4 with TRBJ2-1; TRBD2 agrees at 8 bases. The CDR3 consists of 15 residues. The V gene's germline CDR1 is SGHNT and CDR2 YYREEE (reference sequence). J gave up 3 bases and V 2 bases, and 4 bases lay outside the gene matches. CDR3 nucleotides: TGTGCCAGCAGCTTACGTCTAGCGGGCTACAATGAGCAGTTCTTC. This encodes CASSLRLAGYNEQFF.

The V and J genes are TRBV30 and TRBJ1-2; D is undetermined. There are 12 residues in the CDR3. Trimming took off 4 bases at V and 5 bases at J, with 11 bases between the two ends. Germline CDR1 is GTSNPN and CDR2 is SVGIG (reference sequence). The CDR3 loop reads CAWMSSLYGYTF. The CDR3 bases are TGTGCCTGGATGAGCAGCCTTTATGGCTACACCTTC.

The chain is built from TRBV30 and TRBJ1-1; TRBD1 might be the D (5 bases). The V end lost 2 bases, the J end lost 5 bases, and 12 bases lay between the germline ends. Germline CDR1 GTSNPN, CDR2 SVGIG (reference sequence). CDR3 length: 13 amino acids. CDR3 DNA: TGTGCCTGGAGTATAGGGGATGGGACTGAAGCTTTCTTT. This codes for CAWSIGDGTEAFF.

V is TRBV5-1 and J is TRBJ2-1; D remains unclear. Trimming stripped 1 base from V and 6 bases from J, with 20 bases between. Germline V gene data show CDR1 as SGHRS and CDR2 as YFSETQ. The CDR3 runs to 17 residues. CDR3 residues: CASSLSGRPKNGNEQFF. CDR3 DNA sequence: TGCGCCAGCAGCTTGTCTGGCCGCCCAAAAAACGGCAATGAGCAGTTCTTC.

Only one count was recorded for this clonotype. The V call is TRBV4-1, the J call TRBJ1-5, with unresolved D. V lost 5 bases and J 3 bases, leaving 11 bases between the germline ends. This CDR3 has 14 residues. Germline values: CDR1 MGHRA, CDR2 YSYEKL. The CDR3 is CASSSAVDNQPQHF. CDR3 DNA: TGCGCCAGCAGCTCAGCGGTAGACAATCAGCCCCAGCATTTT.

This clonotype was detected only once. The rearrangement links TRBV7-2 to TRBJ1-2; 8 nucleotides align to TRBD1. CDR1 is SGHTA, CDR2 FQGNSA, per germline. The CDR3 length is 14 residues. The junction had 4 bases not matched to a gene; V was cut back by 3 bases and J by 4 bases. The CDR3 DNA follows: TGTGCCAGCAGCTTTACAGGGGGAATCTATGGCTACACCTTC. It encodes CASSFTGGIYGYTF.

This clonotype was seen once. CDR3 sequence reads: CASSIALLRDSSYEQYF. DNA of the CDR3: TGTGCCAGTAGTATAGCGCTCCTCAGGGATAGCTCCTACGAGCAGTACTTC. V usage is TRBV19 and J usage is TRBJ2-7; TRBD1 is a possible D gene (5 bases). The germline V gene has CDR1 LNHDA and CDR2 SQIVND (reference sequence). V was pared by 1 base and J by 0 bases, with 16 bases between. The CDR3 has 17 residues. Full variable domain (rest looked up from reference TRBV19 and TRBJ2-7): DGGITQSPKYLFRKEGQNVTLSCEQNLNHDAMYWYRQDPGQGLRLIYYSQIVNDFQKGDIAEGYSVSREKKESFPLTVTSAQKNPTAFYLCASSIALLRDSSYEQYFGPGTRLTVT.

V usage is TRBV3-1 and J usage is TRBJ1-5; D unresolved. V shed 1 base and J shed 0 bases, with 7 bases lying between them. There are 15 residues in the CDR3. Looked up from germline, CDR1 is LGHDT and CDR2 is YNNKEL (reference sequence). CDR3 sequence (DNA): TGTGCCAGCAGCCAAGGGGGAGATAGCAATCAGCCCCAGCATTTT. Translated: CASSQGGDSNQPQHF.

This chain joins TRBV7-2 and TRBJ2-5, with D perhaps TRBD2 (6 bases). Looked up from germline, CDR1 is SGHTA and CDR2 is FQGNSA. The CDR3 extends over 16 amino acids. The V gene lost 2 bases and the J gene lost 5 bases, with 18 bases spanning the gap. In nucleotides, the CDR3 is TGTGCCAGCAGCTTATTAGGTCCGGGGGAAAGGGAGACCCAGTACTTC. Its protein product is CASSLLGPGERETQYF. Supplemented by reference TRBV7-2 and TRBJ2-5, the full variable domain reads GAGVSQSPSNKVTEKGKDVELRCDPISGHTALYWYRQSLGQGLEFLIYFQGNSAPDKSGLPSDRFSAERTGGSVSTLTIQRTQQEDSAVYLCASSLLGPGERETQYFGPGTRLLVL.

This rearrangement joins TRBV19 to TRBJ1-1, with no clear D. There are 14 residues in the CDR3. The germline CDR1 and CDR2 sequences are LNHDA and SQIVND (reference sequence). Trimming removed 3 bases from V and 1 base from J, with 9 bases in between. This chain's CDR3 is CASSIGDSNTEAFF. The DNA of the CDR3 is TGTGCCAGTAGTATTGGGGATTCGAACACTGAAGCTTTCTTT. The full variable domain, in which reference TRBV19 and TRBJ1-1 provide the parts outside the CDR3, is DGGITQSPKYLFRKEGQNVTLSCEQNLNHDAMYWYRQDPGQGLRLIYYSQIVNDFQKGDIAEGYSVSREKKESFPLTVTSAQKNPTAFYLCASSIGDSNTEAFFGQGTRLTVV.

The CDR3 DNA follows: TGTGCCAGTAGTATCGACAGACCCTATGGCTACACCTTC. Residues: CASSIDRPYGYTF. The genes are TRBV19 and TRBJ1-2; D is possibly TRBD1 (5 bases). The CDR3 length is 13 residues. The germline V gene has CDR1 LNHDA and CDR2 SQIVND (reference sequence). V was shortened by 3 bases and J by 4 bases, with 9 bases between the two germline ends. Using reference TRBV19 and TRBJ1-2 for the parts outside the CDR3, the full variable domain is DGGITQSPKYLFRKEGQNVTLSCEQNLNHDAMYWYRQDPGQGLRLIYYSQIVNDFQKGDIAEGYSVSREKKESFPLTVTSAQKNPTAFYLCASSIDRPYGYTFGSGTRLTVV.

CDR3 protein: CSARGLSYEQYF. The CDR3 DNA is TGCAGTGCTAGAGGCCTATCCTACGAGCAGTACTTC. V and J are TRBV20-1 and TRBJ2-7; D not resolved. Trimming removed 1 base from V and 1 base from J, with 5 bases in between. Germline V CDR1 and CDR2: DFQATT, SNEGSKA (reference sequence). There are 12 residues in the CDR3.

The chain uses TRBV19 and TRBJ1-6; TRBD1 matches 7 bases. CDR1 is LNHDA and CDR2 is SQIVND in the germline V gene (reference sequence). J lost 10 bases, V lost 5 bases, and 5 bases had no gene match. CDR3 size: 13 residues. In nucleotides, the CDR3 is TGTGCCAGTAGTCTACGACAGGGCTCACCCCTCCACTTT. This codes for CASSLRQGSPLHF. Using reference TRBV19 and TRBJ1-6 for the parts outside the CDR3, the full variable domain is DGGITQSPKYLFRKEGQNVTLSCEQNLNHDAMYWYRQDPGQGLRLIYYSQIVNDFQKGDIAEGYSVSREKKESFPLTVTSAQKNPTAFYLCASSLRQGSPLHFGNGTRLTVT.